Below, 30 T cell receptor beta chains from the same sample are listed, as sequenced in a study of blood T cells in healthy people across ages. A sample-barcoded 5' primer and a J-beta primer mix were used in a second PCR of roughly 7 to 11 cycles. One entry per CDR3 protein results from TCRdb running MiXCR on the 5' RACE reads. The repertoire holds hundreds of thousands of distinct CDR3 sequences, approximately 25% seen once, with 9.4% in the top ten. Separately, the same data were catalogued under a study of T cells of mothers and their children.

The sample was blood. The receptors shown here come from a boy between 10 and 17 years old in good health.

In this sample, this clonotype turned up once. The chain combines TRBV28 with TRBJ1-6; 8 nucleotides match TRBD1. Looked up from germline, CDR1 is MDHEN and CDR2 is SYDVKM. With 5 bases clipped from V and 7 bases from J, the junction kept 1 base outside the gene matches. The CDR3 extends over 13 amino acids. In DNA form, the CDR3 reads TGTGCCAGCAGTACAGGGGGGAATTCACCCCTCCACTTT. Its translation: CASSTGGNSPLHF.

The rearrangement joins TRBV5-1 to TRBJ2-3; D uncertain. CDR1 SGHRS and CDR2 YFSETQ come from the germline V gene. V gave up 4 bases and J gave up 6 bases, with 9 bases separating them. This CDR3 is built from 12 residues. CDR3: CASSQPGDTQYF. For the CDR3, the DNA is TGCGCCAGCAGCCAACCCGGGGATACGCAGTATTTT.

V is TRBV29-1 and J is TRBJ2-5; 9 bases are a match to TRBD2. The CDR3 spans 14 residues. CDR1 and CDR2 (germline): SQVTM, ANQGSEA. V lost 7 bases and J lost 4; bases outside the gene matches: 10. The CDR3, as DNA: TGCAGCGGGGCGGGGCTAGCGGGGTTAGAGACCCAGTACTTC. Its translation is CSGAGLAGLETQYF.

This clonotype was detected only a few times. The rearrangement links TRBV20-1 to TRBJ2-2; the match to TRBD2 covers 13 bases. CDR3 size: 19 residues. After removal of 1 base from V and 4 bases from J, the junction contained 12 bases not matched to a gene. CDR1 is DFQATT, CDR2 SNEGSKA, per germline (reference sequence). The chain's CDR3 is CSARGIRTSGSFGTGELFF. The CDR3 nucleotides read TGCAGTGCTAGAGGGATCAGGACTAGCGGGAGCTTCGGCACCGGGGAGCTGTTTTTT.

Comment on this clonotype: Relative to the germline gene, one junction end is altered; a read error may explain this. The rearrangement links TRBV4-2 to TRBJ2-1, with 11 bases that match TRBD2. CDR3 length: 15 residues. Germline-derived CDR1 and CDR2 are LGHNA and YNFKEQ. The CDR3 protein is CACSTSGSGWDEQFF. For the CDR3, the DNA is TGTGCCTGCAGCACTAGCGGGAGTGGCTGGGATGAGCAGTTCTTC.

The chain combines TRBV5-1 with TRBJ1-6; no clear D gene. Germline V lookup: CDR1 SGHRS, CDR2 YFSETQ. The CDR3 loop spans 15 amino acids. V lost 2 bases and J 2 bases, leaving 8 bases between the germline ends. In DNA form, the CDR3 reads TGCGCCAGCAGCTTCGCCGGGGCCTATAATTCACCCCTCCACTTT. This translates into CASSFAGAYNSPLHF.

V usage is TRBV20-1 and J usage is TRBJ2-3; D is ambiguous. Looked up from germline, CDR1 is DFQATT and CDR2 is SNEGSKA (reference sequence). The CDR3 sequence is 14 residues long. Trimming pared 6 bases from V and 0 bases from J, leaving 13 bases between. CDR3 coding DNA: TGCAGTGCCCTAGACGAACTCAGCACAGATACGCAGTATTTT. Protein sequence: CSALDELSTDTQYF.

To note about this clonotype: It is likely a read error, because the conserved phenylalanine at the end of the CDR3 is missing. This chain joins TRBV5-1 and TRBJ2-5; D call uncertain. The CDR3 contains 13 residues. The V end was cut by 8 bases, the J end by 3 bases, with 14 bases between. Germline loops: CDR1 SGHRS, CDR2 YFSETQ. The CDR3 region is CASRPSREETQYL. DNA for the CDR3: TGCGCCAGTAGACCCTCACGAGAAGAGACCCAGTACCTC.

The chain joins TRBV15 to TRBJ2-5, with TRBD2 identical over 10 bases. The J call could be wrong; TRBJ2-1 is a better fit for the DNA end. CDR3 length: 15 residues. Germline CDR1 and CDR2: LNHNV and YYDKDF (reference sequence). This CDR3 reads CATSSKREGLYEQFF. The CDR3 DNA reads TGTGCCACCAGCAGCAAGCGGGAGGGCCTTTATGAGCAGTTCTTC.

DNA of the CDR3: TGTGCCAGCGGGGGGGAGGCTGAGCAGTACTTC. Translating gives CASGGEAEQYF. The chain joins TRBV2 to TRBJ2-7, with 7 bases lining up with TRBD2. Germline assignment: CDR1 SNHLY and CDR2 FYNNEI. V lost 8 bases and J lost 7; bases outside the gene matches: 5. This CDR3 comprises 11 residues.

The chain links TRBV5-1 to TRBJ2-7; 7 bases are a match to TRBD2. Trimming took 0 bases from V and 4 from J; bases not matched to a gene: 7. The CDR3 totals 15 residues. CDR1 is SGHRS, CDR2 YFSETQ, per germline. CDR3 DNA sequence: TGCGCCAGCAGCTTGGATCCAGCGGGGTTGTACGAGCAGTACTTC. Protein product: CASSLDPAGLYEQYF.

This clonotype has more than one count but fewer than ten. V is TRBV6-5 and J is TRBJ2-1; perhaps TRBD2 as D (5 bases). V was shortened by 5 bases and J by 2 bases, with 13 bases between the two germline ends. Per germline, CDR1 MNHEY and CDR2 SVGAGI. The CDR3 is made up of 15 amino acids. The CDR3 DNA reads TGTGCCAGCAGTCACGAGCGGAGTACCTACAATGAGCAGTTCTTC. This gives the protein CASSHERSTYNEQFF.

This clonotype was seen more than once but under ten times. This sequence joins TRBV7-2 and TRBJ2-2; no clear D. The CDR3 is 16 residues long. Deletions cut 0 bases from V and 0 bases from J, with 8 bases between. Per germline, CDR1 SGHTA and CDR2 FQGNSA. The CDR3 coding sequence is TGTGCCAGCAGCTTAGCGGCCCGACCGAACACCGGGGAGCTGTTTTTT. Protein sequence: CASSLAARPNTGELFF.

This chain joins TRBV4-2 and TRBJ1-4; D not certain. The V end was cut by 0 bases, the J end by 8 bases, with 16 bases between. Germline assignment: CDR1 LGHNA and CDR2 YNFKEQ. This CDR3 is 16 amino acids long. The CDR3 coding sequence is TGTGCCAGCAGCCAAGATCAGAGAGGGTTTGGGGAAAAACTGTTTTTT. It translates to CASSQDQRGFGEKLFF.

This clonotype showed up just a few times. One end of the junction varies from germline; a read error may be responsible. The chain joins TRBV19 to TRBJ1-5; no firm D call. Germline lookup yields CDR1 LNHDA and CDR2 SQIVND (reference sequence). This CDR3 is built from 15 residues. CDR3 loop: CASSIMDHSNPPQHF. The CDR3 nucleotides read TGTGCCAGTAGTATAATGGACCATAGCAATCCGCCCCAGCATTTT.

On this clonotype: A junction boundary mismatches the germline segment, possibly from a read error. The chain recombines TRBV7-3 with TRBJ2-2; D might be TRBD2 (6 bases). The CDR3 has 13 amino acids. Germline CDR1 SGHTA, CDR2 FQGTGA. CDR3 amino acids: CASSLGDGGELLF. The DNA of the CDR3 is TGTGCCAGCAGCTTAGGGGACGGCGGGGAGCTGCTTTTT.

V gene TRBV6-5 combines with J gene TRBJ2-4; D not certain. Germline loops: CDR1 MNHEY, CDR2 SVGAGI. This CDR3 comprises 15 residues. V was clipped by 0 bases and J by 0 bases, with 6 bases between them. The CDR3 DNA reads as TGTGCCAGCAGTTACTCGAGGCTAGCCAAAAACATTCAGTACTTC. It is translated as CASSYSRLAKNIQYF.

This sequence joins TRBV6-2 or TRBV6-3 and TRBJ2-4; no clear D gene. The length of the CDR3 is 14 residues. V was clipped by 7 bases and J by 8 bases, with 18 bases between them. Per the germline V gene, CDR1 is MNHEY and CDR2 is SVGEGT. The CDR3 nucleotides are TGTGCCAGCAAGAGGCAGGATCTTAAGGACATTCAGTACTTC. This translates into CASKRQDLKDIQYF.

This clonotype was seen only a few times. V gene TRBV11-2 combines with J gene TRBJ2-1; 7 bases align to TRBD2. Germline V gene sequence: CDR1 SGHAT, CDR2 FQNNGV. The CDR3 runs 16 residues. V shed 6 bases, J shed 3 bases, and the junction held 11 bases outside the gene matches. This chain's CDR3 is CASSLLAGVGYNEQFF. The CDR3 nucleotides read TGTGCCAGCAGTCTCCTGGCGGGAGTGGGCTACAATGAGCAGTTCTTC.

This clonotype was counted a few times. This rearrangement joins TRBV19 to TRBJ1-2; 7 bases map to TRBD1. J gave up 3 bases and V 9 bases, and 13 bases lay outside the gene matches. This CDR3 is 15 amino acids long. CDR1 and CDR2 (germline): LNHDA, SQIVND (reference sequence). The CDR3, as DNA: TGTGCCAGCGGAACCCTACAACAGGGGCACTATGGCTACACCTTC. It codes for CASGTLQQGHYGYTF.

This chain links TRBV6-5 with TRBJ2-1, with D possibly TRBD1 on 5 matching bases. Trimming removed 4 bases from V and 0 bases from J, with 13 bases in between. The CDR3 runs 16 residues. Germline values: CDR1 MNHEY, CDR2 SVGAGI. The CDR3 bases are TGTGCCAGCAGTTCCGCAGGGAAAAGCTCCTACAATGAGCAGTTCTTC. Protein: CASSSAGKSSYNEQFF.

V gene TRBV9 combines with J gene TRBJ2-2, with a weak D call TRBD2 (5 bases). The germline V gene encodes CDR1 SGDLS and CDR2 YYNGEE. The CDR3 spans 12 residues. With 7 bases removed from V and 5 bases from J, the gap between germline ends came to 9 bases. The DNA of the CDR3 is TGTGCCAGCGAGGGATGGACCGGGGAGCTGTTTTTT. It codes for CASEGWTGELFF.

This clonotype was seen a few times. V gene TRBV29-1 combines with J gene TRBJ2-5, with 10 positions matching TRBD2. V trimming: 6 bases; J trimming: 5 bases; junction bases outside the gene matches: 6. Germline-derived CDR1 and CDR2 are SQVTM and ANQGSEA. CDR3 length equals 13 residues. This CDR3 reads CSVEREGGETQYF. DNA of the CDR3: TGCAGCGTAGAGCGGGAGGGCGGGGAGACCCAGTACTTC.

This clonotype was counted between two and nine times. The chain recombines TRBV14 with TRBJ2-3; D possibly corresponds to TRBD1 (6 bases). Between the trimmed V and J ends, which lost 2 bases and 2 bases, there was a span of 11 bases. The CDR3 is 15 amino acids. The germline V gene encodes CDR1 SGHDN and CDR2 FVKESK. The CDR3 here is CASSQFRDNTDTQYF. The CDR3 nucleotides read TGTGCCAGCAGCCAATTCCGGGACAACACAGATACGCAGTATTTT.

The chain couples TRBV5-1 to TRBJ2-7; 8 bases match TRBD2. This CDR3 has 15 residues. The J segment lost 5 bases and the V segment lost 5 bases, leaving 12 bases of the junction unmatched. Germline V lookup: CDR1 SGHRS, CDR2 YFSETQ. The CDR3 DNA reads as TGCGCCAGCAGAGCCGGACCTAGCGGGCAGGACGAGCAGTACTTC. It is translated as CASRAGPSGQDEQYF.

The V gene is TRBV7-3, the J gene TRBJ2-1, with D tentatively TRBD2 (6 bases). Per germline, CDR1 SGHTA and CDR2 FQGTGA. The ends were cut back, 6 bases at V and 1 base at J, with 10 bases in the middle. The CDR3 has 14 residues. CDR3 nucleotide sequence: TGTGCCAGCAGTGGGGCGGGGTCCTACAATGAGCAGTTCTTC. The encoded protein is CASSGAGSYNEQFF.

The V and J genes are TRBV12-5 and TRBJ2-1, with no clear D. Germline CDR1 reads LGHNT; CDR2 reads FRNRAP. Trimming left V 5 bases short and J 0 bases short, with 14 bases between. The CDR3 covers 16 residues. This chain's CDR3 is CASGRYQLSSYNEQFF. CDR3 sequence (DNA): TGTGCTAGTGGTCGTTACCAGCTGAGCTCCTACAATGAGCAGTTCTTC.

J is TRBJ2-2 and V is TRBV12-3 or TRBV12-4; 9 bases match TRBD2. The V segment lost 3 bases and the J segment 0 bases; nucleotides outside the gene matches: 5. CDR3 size: 17 residues. The CDR3 sequence is CASSFPGLAANTGELFF. The CDR3 nucleotides read TGTGCCAGCAGTTTTCCGGGACTAGCAGCGAACACCGGGGAGCTGTTTTTT.

The chain uses TRBV3-1 and TRBJ2-4, with a possible D match to TRBD2 (6 bases). CDR1 LGHDT and CDR2 YNNKEL come from the germline V gene (reference sequence). V lost 0 bases and J lost 7, with 13 bases in between. This CDR3 has 15 amino acids. As DNA, the CDR3 is TGTGCCAGCAGCCAAGAACCCGGGGGTGGGAACATTCAGTACTTC. It yields the protein CASSQEPGGGNIQYF.

This clonotype came up a few times. A single base separates this from a much larger clone, so it may be a read error. This chain uses TRBV7-3 with TRBJ2-2; 7 bases match TRBD1. The junction had 3 bases not matched to a gene; V was cut back by 5 bases and J by 6 bases. The CDR3 runs to 13 residues. The germline V gene has CDR1 SGHTA and CDR2 FQGTGA. The CDR3 bases are TGTGCCAGCAGCCAGACAGGGTCCGGGGAGCTGTTTTTT. Its protein product is CASSQTGSGELFF.